This T cell receptor (beta chain) was documented in a study of blood T cell repertoires in COVID-19. Study in general: The study drew acute and convalescent COVID-19 samples from the United States, Italy and Spain.

Some clones are missing from TCRdb's copy, which holds only in-frame ones; the method was immunoSEQ multiplex PCR. The data show fewer than 150,000 clones, about 87% seen once. Trimming shortened V by 6 bases and J by 2 bases, and 8 bases separated the two germline ends. CDR3 size: 13 residues. Germline values: CDR1 MNHNY, CDR2 SVGAGI (reference sequence). Material for sequencing was peripheral blood. This sequence joins TRBV6-6 and TRBJ1-5; D is uncertain. This sequence was found in a woman between 65 and 79 years old with acute or convalescent COVID-19. The CDR3 spells CASSQRGNQPQHF. In DNA, the CDR3 is TGTGCCAGCAGCCAACGGGGCAATCAGCCCCAGCATTTT.